A single sample is the source of the 23 T cell receptor beta chains below, sequenced in a study of shared T cell receptors in the human thymus (dated by TCRdb to the early 2020s). Libraries were made using the immunoSEQ multiplex PCR assay. The clones in this table, taken by TCRdb from immuneACCESS, are in-frame only. Not every clone is retained; where verified, under half of the shortfall comes from an unresolved V gene, and the cause of the rest is unknown. Counted in this sample were roughly 410,000 clones; about 95% of them appeared once. The ten largest clonotypes hold approximately 0.018% of the sample. Sequencing input: thymocytes. These receptors originate from a human donor.

The rearrangement joins TRBV28 to TRBJ2-5; maybe TRBD2 (5 bases). The germline CDR1 and CDR2 sequences are MDHEN and SYDVKM. The CDR3 is 15 amino acids. V was shortened by 3 bases and J by 1 base, with 12 bases between the two germline ends. This CDR3 is CASSFSDYLQETQYF. CDR3 nucleotides: TGTGCCAGCAGTTTTTCCGACTACCTCCAAGAGACCCAGTACTTC. Combining the CDR3 with reference TRBV28 and TRBJ2-5 gives the whole variable domain DVKVTQSSRYLVKRTGEKVFLECVQDMDHENMFWYRQDPGLGLRLIYFSYDVKMKEKGDIPEGYSVSREKKERFSLILESASTNQTSMYLCASSFSDYLQETQYFGPGTRLLVL.

This sequence joins TRBV27 and TRBJ2-7, with D perhaps matching TRBD2 (5 bases). Trimming removed 3 bases at V and 3 bases at J, with 12 bases between. The CDR3 has 14 residues. CDR1 is MNHEY, CDR2 SMNVEV, per germline (reference sequence). The CDR3 DNA is TGTGCCAGCAGTTTTCGAGGGTTGAACTACGAGCAGTACTTC. This sequence encodes CASSFRGLNYEQYF.

The chain has TRBV5-4 and TRBJ2-2; a possible D gene is TRBD1 (6 bases). The CDR3 loop spans 14 amino acids. Trimming removed 2 bases at V and 5 bases at J, with 10 bases between. Germline CDR1 is SGHNT and CDR2 is YYREEE (reference sequence). CDR3 DNA: TGTGCCAGCAGCTTTACCCAGGGGACCGGGGAGCTGTTTTTT. Translating it yields CASSFTQGTGELFF.

The chain recombines TRBV27 with TRBJ1-4; D perhaps matches TRBD1 (5 bases). The germline V gene has CDR1 MNHEY and CDR2 SMNVEV (reference sequence). With 7 bases removed from V and 11 bases from J, the gap between germline ends came to 20 bases. There are 14 residues in the CDR3. The CDR3 nucleotides read TGTGCCAGCACCGCAGGGCGGGAAGTTGGGAAACTGTTTTTT. This translates into CASTAGREVGKLFF.

The chain has TRBV25-1 and TRBJ2-5; no definite D call. The germline V and J ends were trimmed by 3 bases and 2 bases, with 7 bases remaining between them. The CDR3 totals 13 residues. Germline lookup yields CDR1 MGHDK and CDR2 SYGVNS. This CDR3 reads CASSDSVQETQYF. The CDR3 nucleotides read TGTGCCAGCAGTGATTCAGTTCAAGAGACCCAGTACTTC.

This clone is a singleton in its sample. V and J are TRBV6-4 and TRBJ2-7; 13 positions agree with TRBD2. The J segment lost 1 base and the V segment lost 5 bases, leaving 17 bases of the junction unmatched. Germline CDR1 and CDR2: MRHNA and SNTAGT. This CDR3 contains 20 residues. CDR3: CASSSRQRTSGRVSSYEQYF. As DNA, the CDR3 is TGTGCCAGCAGTTCCCGTCAACGGACTAGCGGGAGAGTTAGTTCCTACGAGCAGTACTTC.

The chain joins TRBV7-2 to TRBJ2-7; 8 positions match TRBD2. This CDR3 spans 15 amino acids. Germline V gives CDR1 SGHTA, CDR2 FQGNSA. V was pared by 3 bases and J by 2 bases, with 6 bases of the junction left unmatched. Here the CDR3 reads CASSFNGRATYEQYF. CDR3 coding DNA: TGTGCCAGCAGCTTTAACGGGAGGGCCACCTACGAGCAGTACTTC. Variable domain in full (rest from reference TRBV7-2 and TRBJ2-7): GAGVSQSPSNKVTEKGKDVELRCDPISGHTALYWYRQSLGQGLEFLIYFQGNSAPDKSGLPSDRFSAERTGGSVSTLTIQRTQQEDSAVYLCASSFNGRATYEQYFGPGTRLTVT.

The rearrangement links TRBV2 to TRBJ1-5, with D tentatively TRBD1 (6 bases). This CDR3 region has 15 residues. V lost 2 bases and J 5 bases, leaving 13 bases between the germline ends. Germline-derived CDR1 and CDR2 are SNHLY and FYNNEI. The CDR3 spells CASSEIAAGDQPQHF. The CDR3 DNA follows: TGTGCCAGCAGTGAAATCGCGGCAGGGGATCAGCCCCAGCATTTT.

This chain uses TRBV5-1 with TRBJ1-2; 10 nucleotides agree with TRBD1. V shed 4 bases and J 8 bases; nucleotides not matched to a gene: 17. CDR1 and CDR2 from the germline V gene are SGHRS and YFSETQ. The CDR3 spans 17 residues. This CDR3 reads CASSRRDRGISGYGYTF. The CDR3, as DNA: TGCGCCAGCAGCCGTCGGGACAGGGGAATATCTGGTTACGGCTACACCTTC. Drawing the rest from reference TRBV5-1 and TRBJ1-2, the complete variable domain is KAGVTQTPRYLIKTRGQQVTLSCSPISGHRSVSWYQQTPGQGLQFLFEYFSETQRNKGNFPGRFSGRQFSNSRSEMNVSTLELGDSALYLCASSRRDRGISGYGYTFGSGTRLTVV.

The V call is TRBV7-9, the J call TRBJ2-1; the D is unclear. Per germline, CDR1 SEHNR and CDR2 FQNEAQ (reference sequence). The CDR3 contains 14 residues. Trimming cost V 5 bases and J 5 bases, with 13 bases left between them. DNA of the CDR3: TGTGCCAGCAGCCCCCCGGACCCGAACAATGAGCAGTTCTTC. Residues: CASSPPDPNNEQFF.

V usage is TRBV30 and J usage is TRBJ1-5; 7 nucleotides align to TRBD1. With V trimmed by 2 bases and J by 1 base, 5 bases remained unmatched. This CDR3 comprises 15 residues. The germline CDR1 and CDR2 sequences are GTSNPN and SVGIG (reference sequence). CDR3 loop: CAWSTQGGSNQPQHF. The DNA of the CDR3 is TGTGCCTGGAGTACCCAGGGGGGGAGCAATCAGCCCCAGCATTTT.

V and J are TRBV4-1 and TRBJ1-2, with 9 bases fitting TRBD1. This CDR3 is built from 16 residues. CDR1 and CDR2 (germline): MGHRA, YSYEKL. The junction had 8 bases not matched to a gene; V was cut back by 0 bases and J by 6 bases. Here the CDR3 DNA reads TGCGCCAGCAGCCAAGACCCGGGACAGGGAGAAGATGGCTACACCTTC. Translating gives CASSQDPGQGEDGYTF.

Written as DNA, the CDR3 is TGTGCCAGCGACAGGGGAGGCACCGGGGAGCTGTTTTTT. This gives the protein CASDRGGTGELFF. The chain combines TRBV7-9 with TRBJ2-2; 8 nucleotides match TRBD1. V was clipped by 8 bases and J by 4 bases; unmatched bases: 3. This CDR3 has 13 residues. The germline CDR1 and CDR2 sequences are SEHNR and FQNEAQ (reference sequence).

The rearrangement links TRBV19 to TRBJ2-2, with 8 bases that match TRBD1. Germline V gene sequence: CDR1 LNHDA, CDR2 SQIVND (reference sequence). CDR3 size: 15 residues. J lost 4 bases, V lost 5 bases, and 6 bases had no gene match. In DNA form, the CDR3 reads TGTGCCAGTAGTTCACCAGGGGGCGGCACCGGGGAGCTGTTTTTT. Translating it yields CASSSPGGGTGELFF.

The rearrangement links TRBV5-8 to TRBJ2-1; TRBD1 matches 7 bases. The CDR3 spans 16 residues. Germline CDR1 reads SGHTS; CDR2 reads YDEGEE. The V gene end was trimmed by 5 bases and the J gene end by 3 bases; junction bases not matched to a gene: 11. The CDR3 DNA reads as TGTGCCAGCAGGGTCATCCCGGGACAGATCTACAATGAGCAGTTCTTC. It translates to CASRVIPGQIYNEQFF.

The chain links TRBV5-6 to TRBJ2-3, with D unresolved. CDR1 is SGHDT and CDR2 is YYEEEE in the germline V gene. Trimming took off 2 bases at V and 0 bases at J, with 13 bases between the two ends. There are 16 residues in the CDR3. The DNA of the CDR3 is TGTGCCAGCAGCTTAAACTCCCCCCATAGCACAGATACGCAGTATTTT. It yields the protein CASSLNSPHSTDTQYF.

This sequence joins TRBV19 and TRBJ1-2, with a possible D match to TRBD1 (6 bases). The germline gives CDR1 LNHDA, CDR2 SQIVND (reference sequence). The ends were cut back, 6 bases at V and 4 bases at J, with 12 bases in the middle. CDR3 length: 13 residues. The CDR3 nucleotides read TGTGCCAGTAGCGACGGACAGACCTATGGCTACACCTTC. It encodes CASSDGQTYGYTF. Filled out from reference TRBV19 and TRBJ1-2, the complete variable domain reads DGGITQSPKYLFRKEGQNVTLSCEQNLNHDAMYWYRQDPGQGLRLIYYSQIVNDFQKGDIAEGYSVSREKKESFPLTVTSAQKNPTAFYLCASSDGQTYGYTFGSGTRLTVV.

In DNA form, the CDR3 reads TGTGCCACCCAAAGGGGAGGGGCCCAGTACTTC. Translated, it gives CATQRGGAQYF. This sequence joins TRBV6-5 and TRBJ2-5; 7 positions match TRBD2. Germline V lookup: CDR1 MNHEY, CDR2 SVGAGI. Trimming took 10 bases from V and 9 from J; bases not matched to a gene: 8. There are 11 residues in the CDR3.

The chain uses TRBV28 and TRBJ2-5, with 11 positions matching TRBD2. This CDR3 region has 16 residues. V shed 2 bases and J 4 bases; nucleotides not matched to a gene: 6. Germline V gene sequence: CDR1 MDHEN, CDR2 SYDVKM. The CDR3 spells CASSLALAGVAETQYF. Written as DNA, the CDR3 is TGTGCCAGCAGTTTAGCACTAGCGGGAGTAGCAGAGACCCAGTACTTC. Full variable domain (outside the CDR3, taken from reference TRBV28 and TRBJ2-5): DVKVTQSSRYLVKRTGEKVFLECVQDMDHENMFWYRQDPGLGLRLIYFSYDVKMKEKGDIPEGYSVSREKKERFSLILESASTNQTSMYLCASSLALAGVAETQYFGPGTRLLVL.

The genes are TRBV6-4 and TRBJ2-3; TRBD2 aligns across 10 bases. CDR1 MRHNA and CDR2 SNTAGT come from the germline V gene. This CDR3 is built from 21 residues. V trimming: 2 bases; J trimming: 0 bases; junction bases outside the gene matches: 17. CDR3 in DNA: TGTGCCAGCAGTGACGAGCTGCGCAAGCGGGAGGGCCGGGATAGCACAGATACGCAGTATTTT. Translation gives CASSDELRKREGRDSTDTQYF.

This chain joins TRBV7-9 and TRBJ1-2; a possible D gene is TRBD1 (6 bases). The V and J ends lost 7 bases and 8 bases respectively, with 17 bases between them. CDR1 and CDR2 (germline): SEHNR, FQNEAQ (reference sequence). CDR3 length: 13 residues. The CDR3 DNA reads as TGTGCCAGCACCCCAACAGGGACCAGCGGCTACACCTTC. It yields the protein CASTPTGTSGYTF.

The chain couples TRBV5-5 to TRBJ1-2; weak D call: TRBD1 (6 bases). CDR1 and CDR2 from the germline V gene are SGHKS and YYEKEE (reference sequence). The V and J ends lost 4 bases and 0 bases respectively, with 19 bases between them. The length of the CDR3 is 17 residues. CDR3 sequence (DNA): TGTGCCAGCAGCACTGGACAGACTCGACGAGCTAACTATGGCTACACCTTC. Its translation: CASSTGQTRRANYGYTF.

The chain joins TRBV28 to TRBJ2-7; 7 bases line up with TRBD2. The CDR3 has 16 residues. V shed 7 bases and J 5 bases; nucleotides not matched to a gene: 17. Germline lookup yields CDR1 MDHEN and CDR2 SYDVKM. CDR3 sequence: CASTKIVAGTGDEQYF. CDR3 bases: TGTGCCAGCACCAAGATCGTAGCGGGTACTGGGGACGAGCAGTACTTC.